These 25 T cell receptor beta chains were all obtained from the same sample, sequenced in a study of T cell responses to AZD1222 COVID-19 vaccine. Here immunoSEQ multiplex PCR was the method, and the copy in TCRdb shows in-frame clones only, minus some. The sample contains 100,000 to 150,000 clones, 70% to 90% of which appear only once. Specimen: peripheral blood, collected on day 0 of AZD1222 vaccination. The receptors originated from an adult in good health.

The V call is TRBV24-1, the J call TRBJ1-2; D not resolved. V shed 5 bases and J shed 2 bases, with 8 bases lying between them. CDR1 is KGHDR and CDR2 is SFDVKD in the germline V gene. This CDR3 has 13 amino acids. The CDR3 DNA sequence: TGTGCCACCAGTGTAGGGCAGAACTATGGCTACACCTTC. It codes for CATSVGQNYGYTF.

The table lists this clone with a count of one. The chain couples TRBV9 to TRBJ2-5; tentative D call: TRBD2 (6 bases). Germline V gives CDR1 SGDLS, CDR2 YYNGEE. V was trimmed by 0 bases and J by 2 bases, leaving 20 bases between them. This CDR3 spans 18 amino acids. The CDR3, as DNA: TGTGCCAGCAGCGTAGGGGGGGTGAGTGATCGGATACAAGAGACCCAGTACTTC. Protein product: CASSVGGVSDRIQETQYF.

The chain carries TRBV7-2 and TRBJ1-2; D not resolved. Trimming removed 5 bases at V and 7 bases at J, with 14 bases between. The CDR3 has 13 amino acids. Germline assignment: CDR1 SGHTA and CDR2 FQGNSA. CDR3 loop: CASSPLPLGGYTF. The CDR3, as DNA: TGTGCCAGCAGCCCCTTGCCCCTCGGTGGCTACACCTTC.

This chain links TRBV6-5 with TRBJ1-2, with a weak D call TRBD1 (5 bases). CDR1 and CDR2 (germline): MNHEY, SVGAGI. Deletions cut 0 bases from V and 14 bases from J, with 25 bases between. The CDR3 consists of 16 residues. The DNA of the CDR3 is TGTGCCAGCAGTTACTCGACTTCTCAGGCCCTCCCAGGGTCGACCTTC. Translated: CASSYSTSQALPGSTF.

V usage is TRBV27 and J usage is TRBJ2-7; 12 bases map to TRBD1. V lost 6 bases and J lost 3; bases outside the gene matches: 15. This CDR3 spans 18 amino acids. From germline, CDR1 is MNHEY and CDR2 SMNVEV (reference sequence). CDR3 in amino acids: CASSPGTGGLGVNYEQYF. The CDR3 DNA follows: TGTGCCAGCAGCCCCGGGACAGGGGGCCTTGGGGTAAACTACGAGCAGTACTTC.

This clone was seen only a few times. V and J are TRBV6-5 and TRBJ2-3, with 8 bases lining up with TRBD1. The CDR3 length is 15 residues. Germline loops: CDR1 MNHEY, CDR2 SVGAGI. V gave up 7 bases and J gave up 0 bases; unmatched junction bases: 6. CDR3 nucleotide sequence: TGTGCCAGCACCCCCCAGGGGGCTAGCACAGATACGCAGTATTTT. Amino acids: CASTPQGASTDTQYF.

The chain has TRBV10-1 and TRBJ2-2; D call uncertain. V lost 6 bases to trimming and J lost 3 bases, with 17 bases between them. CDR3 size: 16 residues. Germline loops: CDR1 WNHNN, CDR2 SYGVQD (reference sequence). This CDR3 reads CASSEPVDGHTGELFF. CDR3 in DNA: TGCGCCAGCAGCGAACCCGTGGACGGGCACACCGGGGAGCTGTTTTTT.

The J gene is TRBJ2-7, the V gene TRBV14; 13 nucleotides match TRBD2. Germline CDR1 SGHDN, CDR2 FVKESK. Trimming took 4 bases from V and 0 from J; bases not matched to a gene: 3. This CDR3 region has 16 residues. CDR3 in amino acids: CASSPGTSGTSYEQYF. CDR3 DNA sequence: TGTGCCAGCAGCCCCGGGACTAGCGGGACCTCCTACGAGCAGTACTTC.

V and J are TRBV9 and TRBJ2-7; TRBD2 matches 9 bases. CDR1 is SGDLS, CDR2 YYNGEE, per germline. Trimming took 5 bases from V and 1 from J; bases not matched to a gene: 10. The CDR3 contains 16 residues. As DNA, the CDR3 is TGTGCCAGCAGTCTTTTAGCGGGGGCCGCATCCTACGAGCAGTACTTC. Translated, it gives CASSLLAGAASYEQYF.

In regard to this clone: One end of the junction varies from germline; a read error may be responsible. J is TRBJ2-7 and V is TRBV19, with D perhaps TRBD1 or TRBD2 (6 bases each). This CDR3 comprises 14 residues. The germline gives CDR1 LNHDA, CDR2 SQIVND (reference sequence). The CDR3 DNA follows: TGTGCCAGTTCACACCTAGGGGGGTCCTTCGAGCAGTACTTC. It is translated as CASSHLGGSFEQYF.

The chain's CDR3 is CASSPGSNEQYF. The CDR3 DNA reads TGCGCCAGCAGCCCAGGGTCCAACGAGCAGTACTTC. The chain is built from TRBV4-1 and TRBJ2-7; TRBD1 is a possible D gene (5 bases). Per germline, CDR1 MGHRA and CDR2 YSYEKL. This CDR3 spans 12 amino acids. Trimming removed 4 bases from V and 5 bases from J, with 9 bases in between.

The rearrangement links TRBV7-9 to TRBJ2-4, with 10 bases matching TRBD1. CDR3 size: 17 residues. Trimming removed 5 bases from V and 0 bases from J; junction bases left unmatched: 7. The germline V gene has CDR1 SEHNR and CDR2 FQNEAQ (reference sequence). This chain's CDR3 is CASSKDRGPGAKNIQYF. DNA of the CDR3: TGTGCCAGCAGCAAAGACAGGGGGCCGGGAGCCAAAAACATTCAGTACTTC.

The CDR3 loop is CASSPDSSYEQYF. The CDR3 DNA sequence: TGTGCCAGCAGTCCGGACAGCTCCTACGAGCAGTACTTC. The rearrangement uses TRBV27 and TRBJ2-7, with D perhaps TRBD1 (6 bases). The CDR3 covers 13 residues. CDR1 and CDR2 (germline): MNHEY, SMNVEV (reference sequence). V lost 5 bases, J lost 0 bases, and 8 bases lay in between.

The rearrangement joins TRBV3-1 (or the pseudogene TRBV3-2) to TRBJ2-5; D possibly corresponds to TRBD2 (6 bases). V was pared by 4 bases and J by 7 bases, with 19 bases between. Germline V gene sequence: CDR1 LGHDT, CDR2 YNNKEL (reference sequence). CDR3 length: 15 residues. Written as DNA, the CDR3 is TGTGCCAGCAGCCTGCGCGGCTCGGGGGACTGGACCCAGTACTTC. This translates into CASSLRGSGDWTQYF.

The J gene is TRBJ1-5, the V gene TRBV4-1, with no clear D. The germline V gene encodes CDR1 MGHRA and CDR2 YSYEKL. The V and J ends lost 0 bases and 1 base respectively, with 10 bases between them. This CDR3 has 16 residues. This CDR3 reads CASSQDSTRSNQPQHF. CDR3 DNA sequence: TGCGCCAGCAGCCAAGATTCAACCAGAAGCAATCAGCCCCAGCATTTT.

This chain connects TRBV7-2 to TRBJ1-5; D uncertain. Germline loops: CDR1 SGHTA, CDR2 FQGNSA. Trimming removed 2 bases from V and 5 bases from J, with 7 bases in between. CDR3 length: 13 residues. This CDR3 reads CASSLRRDQPQHF. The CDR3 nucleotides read TGTGCCAGCAGCTTACGGCGAGATCAGCCCCAGCATTTT.

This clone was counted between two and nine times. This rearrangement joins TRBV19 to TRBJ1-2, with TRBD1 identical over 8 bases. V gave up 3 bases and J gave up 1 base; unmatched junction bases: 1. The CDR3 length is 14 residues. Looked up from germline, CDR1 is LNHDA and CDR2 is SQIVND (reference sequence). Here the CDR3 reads CASSIDRGNYGYTF. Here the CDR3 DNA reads TGTGCCAGTAGTATCGACAGGGGTAACTATGGCTACACCTTC.

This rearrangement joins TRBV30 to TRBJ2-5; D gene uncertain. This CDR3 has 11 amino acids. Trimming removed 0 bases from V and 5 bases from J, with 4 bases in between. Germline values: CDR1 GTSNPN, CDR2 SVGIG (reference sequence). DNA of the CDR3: TGTGCCTGGAGTGTACCGGAGACCCAGTACTTC. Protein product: CAWSVPETQYF.

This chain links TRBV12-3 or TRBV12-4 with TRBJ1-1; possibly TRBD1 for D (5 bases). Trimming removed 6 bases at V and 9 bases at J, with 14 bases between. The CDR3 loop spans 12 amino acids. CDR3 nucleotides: TGTGCCAGCAGGCCAACCGGGACCCAAGCTTTCTTT. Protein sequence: CASRPTGTQAFF.

For the CDR3, the DNA is TGTGCCACCAGCAGGGATATAACTAGCGGGAGTTCTCACGAGCAGTACTTC. Translated, it gives CATSRDITSGSSHEQYF. V gene TRBV15 combines with J gene TRBJ2-7, with TRBD2 identical over 11 bases. J was trimmed by 5 bases and V by 3 bases; bases with no gene match: 12. The CDR3 is 17 amino acids. Germline lookup yields CDR1 LNHNV and CDR2 YYDKDF (reference sequence).

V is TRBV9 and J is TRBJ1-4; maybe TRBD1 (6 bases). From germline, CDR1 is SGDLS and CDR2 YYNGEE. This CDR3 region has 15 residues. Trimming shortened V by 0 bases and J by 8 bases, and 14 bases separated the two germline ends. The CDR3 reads CASSVGVGGEEKLFF. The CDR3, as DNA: TGTGCCAGCAGCGTAGGAGTTGGGGGCGAGGAAAAACTGTTTTTT.

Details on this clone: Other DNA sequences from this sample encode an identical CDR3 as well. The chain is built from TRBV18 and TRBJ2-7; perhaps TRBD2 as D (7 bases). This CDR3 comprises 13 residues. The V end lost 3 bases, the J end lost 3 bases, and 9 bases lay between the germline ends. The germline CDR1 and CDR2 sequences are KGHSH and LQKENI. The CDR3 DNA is TGTGCCAGCTCACCGGGAGGGGGCTACGAGCAGTACTTC. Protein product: CASSPGGGYEQYF.

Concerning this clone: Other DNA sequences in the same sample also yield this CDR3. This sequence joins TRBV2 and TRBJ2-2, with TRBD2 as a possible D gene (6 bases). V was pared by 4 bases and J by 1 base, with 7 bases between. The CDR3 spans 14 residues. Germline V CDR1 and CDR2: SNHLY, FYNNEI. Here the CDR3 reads CASSVGRNTGELFF. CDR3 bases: TGTGCCAGCAGTGTCGGGAGGAACACCGGGGAGCTGTTTTTT.

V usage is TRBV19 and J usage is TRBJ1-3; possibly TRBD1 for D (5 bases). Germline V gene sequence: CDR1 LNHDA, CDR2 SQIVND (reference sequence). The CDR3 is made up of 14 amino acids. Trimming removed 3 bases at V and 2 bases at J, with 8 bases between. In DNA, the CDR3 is TGTGCCAGTAGTATCGACAGCACTGGAAACACCATATATTTT. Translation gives CASSIDSTGNTIYF.

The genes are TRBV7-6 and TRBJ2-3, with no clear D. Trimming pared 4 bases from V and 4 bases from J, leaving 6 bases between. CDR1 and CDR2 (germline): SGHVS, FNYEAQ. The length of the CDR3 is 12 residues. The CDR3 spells CASSSVSDTQYF. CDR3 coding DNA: TGTGCCAGCAGCTCGGTCTCAGATACGCAGTATTTT. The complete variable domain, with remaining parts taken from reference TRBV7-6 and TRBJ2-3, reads GAGVSQSPRYKVTKRGQDVALRCDPISGHVSLYWYRQALGQGPEFLTYFNYEAQQDKSGLPNDRFSAERPEGSISTLTIQRTEQRDSAMYRCASSSVSDTQYFGPGTRLTVL.